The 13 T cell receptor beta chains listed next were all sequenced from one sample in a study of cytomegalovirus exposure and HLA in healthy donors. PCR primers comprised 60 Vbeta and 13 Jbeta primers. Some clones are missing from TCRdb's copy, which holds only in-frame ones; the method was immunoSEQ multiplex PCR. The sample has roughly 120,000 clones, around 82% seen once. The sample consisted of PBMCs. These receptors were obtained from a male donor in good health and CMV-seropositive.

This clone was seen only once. Written as DNA, the CDR3 is TGTGCCAGCAGCTTAGACGGGGCGCGGGGCCAAGAGACCCAGTACTTC. This gives the protein CASSLDGARGQETQYF. V and J are TRBV7-3 and TRBJ2-5; D possibly corresponds to TRBD2 (6 bases). The CDR3 consists of 16 residues. With 2 bases removed from V and 1 base from J, the gap between germline ends came to 14 bases. The V gene's germline CDR1 is SGHTA and CDR2 FQGTGA.

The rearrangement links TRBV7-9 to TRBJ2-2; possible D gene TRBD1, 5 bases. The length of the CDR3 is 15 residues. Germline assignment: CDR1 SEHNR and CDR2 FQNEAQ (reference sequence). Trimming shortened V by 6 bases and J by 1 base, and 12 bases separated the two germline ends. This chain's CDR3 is CASSPQGGNTGELFF. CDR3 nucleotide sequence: TGTGCCAGCAGTCCCCAGGGTGGGAACACCGGGGAGCTGTTTTTT.

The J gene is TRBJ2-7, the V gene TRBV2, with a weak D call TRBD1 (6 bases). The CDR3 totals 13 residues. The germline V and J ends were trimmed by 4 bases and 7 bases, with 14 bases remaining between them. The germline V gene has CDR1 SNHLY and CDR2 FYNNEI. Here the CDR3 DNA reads TGTGCCAGCAGTGCCGGACAGTCACTGGAGCAGTACTTC. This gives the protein CASSAGQSLEQYF.

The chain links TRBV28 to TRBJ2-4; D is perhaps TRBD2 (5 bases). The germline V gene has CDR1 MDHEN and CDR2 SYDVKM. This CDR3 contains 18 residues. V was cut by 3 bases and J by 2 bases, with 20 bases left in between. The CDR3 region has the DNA TGTGCCAGCAGTTTCAGCCACGGAGATCCGGGATCCAAAAACATTCAGTACTTC. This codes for CASSFSHGDPGSKNIQYF.

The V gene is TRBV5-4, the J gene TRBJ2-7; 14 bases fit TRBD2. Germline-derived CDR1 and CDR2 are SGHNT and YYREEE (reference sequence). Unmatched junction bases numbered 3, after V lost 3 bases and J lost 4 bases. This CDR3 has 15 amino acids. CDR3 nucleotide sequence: TGTGCCAGCAGCTCGGGACTAGCGGGAGTTTACGAGCAGTACTTC. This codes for CASSSGLAGVYEQYF. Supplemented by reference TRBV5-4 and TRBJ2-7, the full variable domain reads ETGVTQSPTHLIKTRGQQVTLRCSSQSGHNTVSWYQQALGQGPQFIFQYYREEENGRGNFPPRFSGLQFPNYSSELNVNALELDDSALYLCASSSGLAGVYEQYFGPGTRLTVT.

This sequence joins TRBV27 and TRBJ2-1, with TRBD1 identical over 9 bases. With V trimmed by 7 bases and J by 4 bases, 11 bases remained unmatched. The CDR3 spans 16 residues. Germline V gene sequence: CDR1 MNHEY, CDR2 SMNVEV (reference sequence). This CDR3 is CASIPTGTGTYNEQFF. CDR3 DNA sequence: TGTGCCAGCATTCCAACCGGGACAGGGACGTACAATGAGCAGTTCTTC.

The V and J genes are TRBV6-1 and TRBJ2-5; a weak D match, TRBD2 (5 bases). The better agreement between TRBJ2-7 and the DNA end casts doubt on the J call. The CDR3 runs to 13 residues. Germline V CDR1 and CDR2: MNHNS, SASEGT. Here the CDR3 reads CASSEALGIEQYF. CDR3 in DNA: TGTGCCAGCAGTGAAGCGCTCGGGATCGAGCAGTACTTC.

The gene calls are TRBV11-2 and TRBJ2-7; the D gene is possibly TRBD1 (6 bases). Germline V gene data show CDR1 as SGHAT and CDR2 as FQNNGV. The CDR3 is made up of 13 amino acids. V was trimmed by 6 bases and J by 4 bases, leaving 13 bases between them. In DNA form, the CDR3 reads TGTGCCAGCAGTTTTACAGGGAAGTACGAGCAGTACTTC. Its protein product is CASSFTGKYEQYF.

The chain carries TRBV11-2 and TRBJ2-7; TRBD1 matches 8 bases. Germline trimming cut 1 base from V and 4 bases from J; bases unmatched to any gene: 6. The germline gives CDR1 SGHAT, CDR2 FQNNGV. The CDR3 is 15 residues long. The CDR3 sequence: CASSLVRQGAYEQYF. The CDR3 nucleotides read TGTGCCAGCAGCTTAGTGCGTCAGGGGGCATACGAGCAGTACTTC.

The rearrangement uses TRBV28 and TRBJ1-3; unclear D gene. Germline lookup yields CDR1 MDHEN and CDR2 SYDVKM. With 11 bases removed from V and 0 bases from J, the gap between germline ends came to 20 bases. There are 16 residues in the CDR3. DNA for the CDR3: TGTGCCTCCTTGGAGCGCTCAGGACTCTCTGGAAACACCATATATTTT. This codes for CASLERSGLSGNTIYF. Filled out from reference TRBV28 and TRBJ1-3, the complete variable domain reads DVKVTQSSRYLVKRTGEKVFLECVQDMDHENMFWYRQDPGLGLRLIYFSYDVKMKEKGDIPEGYSVSREKKERFSLILESASTNQTSMYLCASLERSGLSGNTIYFGEGSWLTVV.

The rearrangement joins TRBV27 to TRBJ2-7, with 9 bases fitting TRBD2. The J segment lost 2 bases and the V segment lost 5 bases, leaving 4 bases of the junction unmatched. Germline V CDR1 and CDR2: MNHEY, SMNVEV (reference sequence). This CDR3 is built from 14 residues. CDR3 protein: CASSLAGSTYEQYF. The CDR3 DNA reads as TGTGCCAGCAGTCTAGCGGGATCAACCTACGAGCAGTACTTC.

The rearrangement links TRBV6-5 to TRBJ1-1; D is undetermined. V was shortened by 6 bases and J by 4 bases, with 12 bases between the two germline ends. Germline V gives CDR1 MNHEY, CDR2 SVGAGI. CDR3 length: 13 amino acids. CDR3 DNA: TGTGCCAGCAGAGGAGGGATGGGCACTGAAGCTTTCTTT. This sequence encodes CASRGGMGTEAFF.

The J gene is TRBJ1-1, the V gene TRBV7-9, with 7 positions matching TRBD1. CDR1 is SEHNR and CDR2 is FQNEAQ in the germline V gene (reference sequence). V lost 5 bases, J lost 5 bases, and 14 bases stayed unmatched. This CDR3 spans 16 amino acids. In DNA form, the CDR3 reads TGTGCCAGCAGCCCACACGACAGGGTAATAGGGACTGAAGCTTTCTTT. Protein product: CASSPHDRVIGTEAFF.